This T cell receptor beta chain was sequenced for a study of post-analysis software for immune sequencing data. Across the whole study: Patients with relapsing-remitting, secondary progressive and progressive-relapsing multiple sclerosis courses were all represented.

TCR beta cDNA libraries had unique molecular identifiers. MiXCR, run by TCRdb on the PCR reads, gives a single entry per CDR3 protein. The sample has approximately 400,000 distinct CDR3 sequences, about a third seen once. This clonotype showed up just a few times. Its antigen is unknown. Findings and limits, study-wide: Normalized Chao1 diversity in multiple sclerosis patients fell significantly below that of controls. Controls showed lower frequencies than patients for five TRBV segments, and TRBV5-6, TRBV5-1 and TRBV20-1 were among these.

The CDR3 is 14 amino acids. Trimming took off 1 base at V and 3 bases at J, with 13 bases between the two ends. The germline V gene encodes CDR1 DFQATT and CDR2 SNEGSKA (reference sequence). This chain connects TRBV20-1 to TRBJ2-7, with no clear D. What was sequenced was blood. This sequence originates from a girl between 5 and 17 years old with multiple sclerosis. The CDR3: CSARGLGKFYEQYF. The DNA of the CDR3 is TGCAGTGCTAGAGGGTTGGGGAAATTCTACGAGCAGTACTTC.